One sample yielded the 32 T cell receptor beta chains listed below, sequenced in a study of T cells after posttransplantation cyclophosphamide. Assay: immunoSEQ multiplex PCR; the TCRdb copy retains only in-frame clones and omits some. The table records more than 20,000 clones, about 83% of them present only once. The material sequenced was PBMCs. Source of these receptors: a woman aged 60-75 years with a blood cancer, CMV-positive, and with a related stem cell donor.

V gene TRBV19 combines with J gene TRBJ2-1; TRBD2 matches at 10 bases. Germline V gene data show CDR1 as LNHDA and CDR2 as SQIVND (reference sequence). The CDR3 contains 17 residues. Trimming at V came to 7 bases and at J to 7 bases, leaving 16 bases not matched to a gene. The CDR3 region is CASTPFPLAGVSNEQFF. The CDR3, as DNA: TGTGCCAGTACCCCTTTTCCCCTAGCGGGAGTGTCTAATGAGCAGTTCTTC.

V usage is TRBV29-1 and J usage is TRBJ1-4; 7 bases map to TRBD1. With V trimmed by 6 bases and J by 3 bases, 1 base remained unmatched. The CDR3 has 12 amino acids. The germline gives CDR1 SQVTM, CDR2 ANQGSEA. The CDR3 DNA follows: TGCAGCGTGACAGGGCCTAATGAAAAACTGTTTTTT. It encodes CSVTGPNEKLFF.

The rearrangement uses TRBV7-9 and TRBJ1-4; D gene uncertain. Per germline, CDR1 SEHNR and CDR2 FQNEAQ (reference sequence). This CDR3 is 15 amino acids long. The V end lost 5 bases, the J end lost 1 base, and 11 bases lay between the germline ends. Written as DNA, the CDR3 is TGTGCCAGCAGCCATCCACAAGTAACTAATGAAAAACTGTTTTTT. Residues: CASSHPQVTNEKLFF.

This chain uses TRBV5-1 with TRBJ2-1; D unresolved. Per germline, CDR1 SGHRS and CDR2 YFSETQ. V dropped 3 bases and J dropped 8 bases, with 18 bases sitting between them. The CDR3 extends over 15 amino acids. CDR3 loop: CASSSRLRMVDEQFF. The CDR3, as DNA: TGCGCCAGCAGCTCACGACTCCGCATGGTCGATGAGCAGTTCTTC. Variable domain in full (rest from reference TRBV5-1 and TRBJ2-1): KAGVTQTPRYLIKTRGQQVTLSCSPISGHRSVSWYQQTPGQGLQFLFEYFSETQRNKGNFPGRFSGRQFSNSRSEMNVSTLELGDSALYLCASSSRLRMVDEQFFGPGTRLTVL.

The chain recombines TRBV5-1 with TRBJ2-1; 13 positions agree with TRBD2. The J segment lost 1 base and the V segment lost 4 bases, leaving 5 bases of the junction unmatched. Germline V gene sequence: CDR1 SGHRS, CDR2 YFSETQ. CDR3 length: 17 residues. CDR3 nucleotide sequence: TGCGCCAGCAGCGGACCGGGACTAGCGGGATCCTACAATGAGCAGTTCTTC. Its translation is CASSGPGLAGSYNEQFF.

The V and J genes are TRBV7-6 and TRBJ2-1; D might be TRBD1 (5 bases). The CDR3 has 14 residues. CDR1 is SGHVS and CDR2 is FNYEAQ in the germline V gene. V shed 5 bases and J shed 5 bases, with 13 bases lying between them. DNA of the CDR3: TGTGCCAGCAGCCTGACAGCCAAAGACAATGAGCAGTTCTTC. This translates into CASSLTAKDNEQFF. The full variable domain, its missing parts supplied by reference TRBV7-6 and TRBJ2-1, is GAGVSQSPRYKVTKRGQDVALRCDPISGHVSLYWYRQALGQGPEFLTYFNYEAQQDKSGLPNDRFSAERPEGSISTLTIQRTEQRDSAMYRCASSLTAKDNEQFFGPGTRLTVL.

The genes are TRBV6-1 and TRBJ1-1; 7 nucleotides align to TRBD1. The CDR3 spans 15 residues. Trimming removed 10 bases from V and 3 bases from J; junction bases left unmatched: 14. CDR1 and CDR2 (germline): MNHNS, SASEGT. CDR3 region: CATSYRGARHTEAFF. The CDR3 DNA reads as TGTGCCACCTCTTACAGGGGCGCTCGTCACACTGAAGCTTTCTTT.

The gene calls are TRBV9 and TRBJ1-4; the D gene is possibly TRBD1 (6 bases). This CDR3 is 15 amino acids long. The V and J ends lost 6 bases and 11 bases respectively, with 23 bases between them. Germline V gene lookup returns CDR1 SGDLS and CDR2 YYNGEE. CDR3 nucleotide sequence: TGTGCCAGCATCAGAGGGGGGGGCAGGGTAATGAAACTGTTTTTT. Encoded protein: CASIRGGGRVMKLFF.

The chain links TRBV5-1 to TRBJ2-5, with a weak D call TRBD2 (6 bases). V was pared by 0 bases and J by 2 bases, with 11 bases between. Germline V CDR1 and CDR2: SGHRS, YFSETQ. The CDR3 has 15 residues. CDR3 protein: CASSLGSGSQETQYF. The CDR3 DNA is TGCGCCAGCAGCTTGGGCAGCGGGTCACAAGAGACCCAGTACTTC.

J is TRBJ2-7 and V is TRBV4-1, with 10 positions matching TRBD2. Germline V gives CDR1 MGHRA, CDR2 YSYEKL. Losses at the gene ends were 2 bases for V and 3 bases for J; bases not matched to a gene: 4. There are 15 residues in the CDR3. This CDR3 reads CASSQPLAGGYEQYF. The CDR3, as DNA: TGCGCCAGCAGCCAACCTTTAGCGGGAGGCTACGAGCAGTACTTC.

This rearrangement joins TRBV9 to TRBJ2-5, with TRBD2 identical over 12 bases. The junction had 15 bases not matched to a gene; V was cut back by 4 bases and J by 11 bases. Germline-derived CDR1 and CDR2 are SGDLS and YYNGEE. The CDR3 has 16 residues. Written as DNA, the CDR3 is TGTGCCAGCAGCCCGACTAGCGGGAGCCTCCTTTTCCAGCAGTACTTC. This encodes CASSPTSGSLLFQQYF.

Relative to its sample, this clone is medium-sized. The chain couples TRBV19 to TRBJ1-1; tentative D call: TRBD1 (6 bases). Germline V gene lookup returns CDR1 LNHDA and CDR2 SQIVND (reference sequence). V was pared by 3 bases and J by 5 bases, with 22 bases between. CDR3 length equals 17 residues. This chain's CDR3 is CASSITRQGLEGTEAFF. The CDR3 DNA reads TGTGCCAGTAGTATTACGAGGCAGGGGCTAGAGGGGACTGAAGCTTTCTTT.

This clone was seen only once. As DNA, the CDR3 is TGTGCCAGCACAGAGGCCAAGGCGTCGGTGCAGTTCTTC. This gives the protein CASTEAKASVQFF. V and J are TRBV6-6 and TRBJ2-1, with no clear D. Germline assignment: CDR1 MNHNY and CDR2 SVGAGI (reference sequence). This CDR3 spans 13 amino acids. V lost 7 bases, J lost 12 bases, and 19 bases lay in between.

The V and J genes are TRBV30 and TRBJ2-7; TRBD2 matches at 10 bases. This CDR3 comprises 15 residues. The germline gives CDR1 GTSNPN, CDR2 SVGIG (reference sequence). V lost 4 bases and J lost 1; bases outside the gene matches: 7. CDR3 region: CAWTPSGSLSYEQYF. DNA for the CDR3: TGTGCCTGGACCCCTAGCGGGAGCTTGTCCTACGAGCAGTACTTC.

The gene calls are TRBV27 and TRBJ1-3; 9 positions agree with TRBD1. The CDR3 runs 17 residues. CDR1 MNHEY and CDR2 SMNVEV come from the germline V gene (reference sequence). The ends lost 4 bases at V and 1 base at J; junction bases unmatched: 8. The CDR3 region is CASSSMNRGQSGNTIYF. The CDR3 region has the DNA TGTGCCAGCAGTTCAATGAACAGGGGGCAGTCTGGAAACACCATATATTTT.

This CDR3 reads CASSLEWSSGTDTQYF. CDR3 in DNA: TGTGCCAGCAGCTTAGAGTGGTCTAGCGGCACAGATACGCAGTATTTT. The V and J genes are TRBV7-8 and TRBJ2-3, with a possible D match to TRBD2 (6 bases). V dropped 1 base and J dropped 1 base, with 12 bases sitting between them. This CDR3 is 16 amino acids long. Germline-derived CDR1 and CDR2 are SGHVS and FQNEAQ.

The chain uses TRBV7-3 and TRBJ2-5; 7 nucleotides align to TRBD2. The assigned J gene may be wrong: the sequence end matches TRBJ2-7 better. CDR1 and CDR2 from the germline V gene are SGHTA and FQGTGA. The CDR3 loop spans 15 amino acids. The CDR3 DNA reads TGTGCCAGCAGCTTAAGCGGGAGTCCGGGTAGCGAGCAGTACTTC. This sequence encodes CASSLSGSPGSEQYF.

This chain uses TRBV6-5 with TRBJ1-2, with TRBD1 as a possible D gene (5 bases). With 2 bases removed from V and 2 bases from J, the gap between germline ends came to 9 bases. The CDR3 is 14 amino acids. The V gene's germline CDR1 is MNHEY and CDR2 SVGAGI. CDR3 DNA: TGTGCCAGCAGTTACAGGGGTGGCAACTATGGCTACACCTTC. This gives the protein CASSYRGGNYGYTF.

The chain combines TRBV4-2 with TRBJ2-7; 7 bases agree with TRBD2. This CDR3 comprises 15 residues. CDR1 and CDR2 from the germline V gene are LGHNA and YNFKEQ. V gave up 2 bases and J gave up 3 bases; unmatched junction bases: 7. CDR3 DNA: TGTGCCAGCAGCCAACCGGCCGGGACTATCTACGAGCAGTACTTC. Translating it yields CASSQPAGTIYEQYF.

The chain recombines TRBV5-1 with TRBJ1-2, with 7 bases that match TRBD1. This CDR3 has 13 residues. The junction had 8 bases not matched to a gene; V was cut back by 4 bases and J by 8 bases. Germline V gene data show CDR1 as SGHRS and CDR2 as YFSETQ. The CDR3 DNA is TGCGCCAGCAGCCTCGGGACAGTGCGCGGCTACACCTTC. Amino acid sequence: CASSLGTVRGYTF.

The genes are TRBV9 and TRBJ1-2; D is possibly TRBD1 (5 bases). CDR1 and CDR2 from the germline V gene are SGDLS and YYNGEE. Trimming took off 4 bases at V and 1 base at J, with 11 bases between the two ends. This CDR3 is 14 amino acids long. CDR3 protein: CASSPRQFNYGYTF. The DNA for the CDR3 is TGTGCCAGCAGCCCCCGACAGTTTAACTATGGCTACACCTTC. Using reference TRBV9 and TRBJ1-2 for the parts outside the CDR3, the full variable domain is DSGVTQTPKHLITATGQRVTLRCSPRSGDLSVYWYQQSLDQGLQFLIQYYNGEERAKGNILERFSAQQFPDLHSELNLSSLELGDSALYFCASSPRQFNYGYTFGSGTRLTVV.

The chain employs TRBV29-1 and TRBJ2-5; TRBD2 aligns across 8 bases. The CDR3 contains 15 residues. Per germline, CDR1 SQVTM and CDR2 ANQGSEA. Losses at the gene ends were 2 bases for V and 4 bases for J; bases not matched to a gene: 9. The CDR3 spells CSVELIGRAGETQYF. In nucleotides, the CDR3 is TGCAGCGTTGAATTGATCGGGAGGGCCGGAGAGACCCAGTACTTC.

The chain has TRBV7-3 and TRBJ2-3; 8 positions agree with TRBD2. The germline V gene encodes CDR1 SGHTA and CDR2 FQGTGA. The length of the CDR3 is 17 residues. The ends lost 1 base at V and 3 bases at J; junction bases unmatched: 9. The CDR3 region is CASSLNAAGVGTDTQYF. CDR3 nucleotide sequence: TGTGCCAGCAGCTTAAACGCAGCGGGAGTGGGGACAGATACGCAGTATTTT.

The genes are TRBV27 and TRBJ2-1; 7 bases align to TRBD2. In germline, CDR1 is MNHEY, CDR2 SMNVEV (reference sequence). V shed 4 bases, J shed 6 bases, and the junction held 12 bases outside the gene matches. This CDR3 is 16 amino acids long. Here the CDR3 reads CASSSLTSWSSNEQFF. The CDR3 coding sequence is TGTGCCAGCAGTTCCCTGACTAGCTGGTCGTCCAATGAGCAGTTCTTC.

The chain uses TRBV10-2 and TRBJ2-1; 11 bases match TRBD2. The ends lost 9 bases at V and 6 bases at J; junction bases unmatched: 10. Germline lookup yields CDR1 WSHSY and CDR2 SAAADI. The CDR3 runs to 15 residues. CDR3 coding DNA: TGCGCCAGTGTGCTAGCGGGGGGTCGGGGCAATGAGCAGTTCTTC. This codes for CASVLAGGRGNEQFF.

This CDR3 reads CASRRDYTDTQYF. CDR3 DNA sequence: TGCGCCAGCAGGCGGGACTACACAGATACGCAGTATTTT. J is TRBJ2-3 and V is TRBV10-2; 7 bases fit TRBD2. CDR3 length: 13 residues. Looked up from germline, CDR1 is WSHSY and CDR2 is SAAADI. Unmatched junction bases numbered 2, after V lost 6 bases and J lost 2 bases.

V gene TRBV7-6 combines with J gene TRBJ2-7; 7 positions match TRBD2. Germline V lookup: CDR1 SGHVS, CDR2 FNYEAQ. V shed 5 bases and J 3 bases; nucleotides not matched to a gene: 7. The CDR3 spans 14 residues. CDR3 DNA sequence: TGTGCCAGCAGCCGACTAGCCCCATTCTACGAGCAGTACTTC. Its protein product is CASSRLAPFYEQYF.

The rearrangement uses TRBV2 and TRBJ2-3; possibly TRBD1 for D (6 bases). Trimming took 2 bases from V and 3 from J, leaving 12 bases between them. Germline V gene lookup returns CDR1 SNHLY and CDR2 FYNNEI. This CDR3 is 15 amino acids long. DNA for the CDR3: TGTGCCAGCAGTGAAAGTGGGGACATAACAGATACGCAGTATTTT. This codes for CASSESGDITDTQYF.

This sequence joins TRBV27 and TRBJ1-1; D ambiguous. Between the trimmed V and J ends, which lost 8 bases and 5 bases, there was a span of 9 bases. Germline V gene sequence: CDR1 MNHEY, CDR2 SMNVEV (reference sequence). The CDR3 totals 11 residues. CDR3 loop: CASLGSTEAFF. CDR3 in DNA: TGTGCCAGCCTAGGAAGTACTGAAGCTTTCTTT.

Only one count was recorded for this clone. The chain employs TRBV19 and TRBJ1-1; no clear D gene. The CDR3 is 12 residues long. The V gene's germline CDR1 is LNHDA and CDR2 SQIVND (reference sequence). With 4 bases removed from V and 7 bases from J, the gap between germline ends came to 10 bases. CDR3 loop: CASSTRNGEAFF. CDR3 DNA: TGTGCCAGTAGTACCAGGAACGGTGAAGCTTTCTTT.

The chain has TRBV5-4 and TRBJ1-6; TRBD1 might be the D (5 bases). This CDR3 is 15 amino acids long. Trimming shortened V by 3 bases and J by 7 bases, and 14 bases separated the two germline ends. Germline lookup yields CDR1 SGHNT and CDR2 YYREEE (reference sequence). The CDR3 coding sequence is TGTGCCAGCAGCTCCCGAGGCGGGGGGAATTCACCCCTCCACTTT. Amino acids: CASSSRGGGNSPLHF.

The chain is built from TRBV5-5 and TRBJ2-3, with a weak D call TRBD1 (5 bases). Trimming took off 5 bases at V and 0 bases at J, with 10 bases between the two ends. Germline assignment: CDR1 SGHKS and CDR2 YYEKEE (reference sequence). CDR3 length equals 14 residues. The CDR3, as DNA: TGTGCCAGCAGGGACACATCTAGCACAGATACGCAGTATTTT. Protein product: CASRDTSSTDTQYF.